The 27 T cell receptor beta chains given below trace back to one sample, sequenced in a study of CD8 T cells in seronegative destructive rheumatoid arthritis. The method was immunoSEQ multiplex PCR; TCRdb's version includes in-frame clones alone and lacks a portion of them. The table includes under 15,000 clones, less than 90% detected once. Material for sequencing was CD8+ T cells from blood. The receptor source for this set is a woman aged 30-50 years with seronegative destructive rheumatoid arthritis.

The gene calls are TRBV6-5 and TRBJ1-3; D may be TRBD1 (6 bases). The length of the CDR3 is 14 residues. The ends were cut back, 6 bases at V and 7 bases at J, with 16 bases in the middle. Germline loops: CDR1 MNHEY, CDR2 SVGAGI. The CDR3 is CASSPDRNGNTIYF. For the CDR3, the DNA is TGTGCCAGCAGCCCGGACAGAAATGGGAACACCATATATTTT.

The chain has TRBV7-9 and TRBJ2-7, with D possibly being TRBD1 (7 bases). The CDR3 runs to 14 residues. Trimming cost V 0 bases and J 7 bases, with 13 bases left between them. Germline V gives CDR1 SEHNR, CDR2 FQNEAQ (reference sequence). CDR3 nucleotide sequence: TGTGCCAGCAGCTTAGCGCAGGGGGGTACGGAGCAGTACTTC. Protein: CASSLAQGGTEQYF.

The gene calls are TRBV9 and TRBJ2-2; D is possibly TRBD2 (6 bases). There are 15 residues in the CDR3. Trimming stripped 0 bases from V and 3 bases from J, with 9 bases between. CDR1 is SGDLS, CDR2 YYNGEE, per germline. This CDR3 reads CASSVGGAHTGELFF. The DNA for the CDR3 is TGTGCCAGCAGCGTAGGCGGGGCCCACACCGGGGAGCTGTTTTTT.

The J gene is TRBJ2-3, the V gene TRBV9, with 12 bases fitting TRBD2. The germline V gene encodes CDR1 SGDLS and CDR2 YYNGEE. CDR3 length: 18 amino acids. Losses at the gene ends were 3 bases for V and 3 bases for J; bases not matched to a gene: 11. The CDR3 spells CASSATSGGTLRTDTQYF. The CDR3 nucleotides read TGTGCCAGCAGCGCAACTAGCGGGGGGACACTAAGGACAGATACGCAGTATTTT.

The chain carries TRBV9 and TRBJ2-6, with a tentative D call TRBD1 (7 bases). V was shortened by 0 bases and J by 0 bases, with 13 bases between the two germline ends. Germline loops: CDR1 SGDLS, CDR2 YYNGEE. This CDR3 is 18 amino acids long. As DNA, the CDR3 is TGTGCCAGCAGCGTAGCGGCAGGGGGGAGCTCTGGGGCCAACGTCCTGACTTTC. It yields the protein CASSVAAGGSSGANVLTF.

V is TRBV5-4 and J is TRBJ2-7; a weak D match, TRBD1 (6 bases). CDR1 and CDR2 (germline): SGHNT, YYREEE (reference sequence). The CDR3 consists of 14 residues. Between the trimmed V and J ends, which lost 2 bases and 6 bases, there was a span of 15 bases. CDR3 amino acids: CASSLEADSFEQYV. The CDR3 DNA sequence: TGTGCCAGCAGCTTAGAGGCGGACAGTTTCGAGCAGTACGTC.

V is TRBV6-4 and J is TRBJ2-3; TRBD2 agrees at 8 bases. The V and J ends lost 8 bases and 1 base, in that order; junction bases with no gene match: 5. CDR3 size: 14 residues. Germline lookup yields CDR1 MRHNA and CDR2 SNTAGT. DNA for the CDR3: TGTGCCAGCGCGCCAGCGGGGGGCACAGATACGCAGTATTTT. The encoded protein is CASAPAGGTDTQYF.

V gene TRBV7-9 combines with J gene TRBJ1-5; 7 nucleotides agree with TRBD1. Per germline, CDR1 SEHNR and CDR2 FQNEAQ (reference sequence). V gave up 5 bases and J gave up 4 bases; unmatched junction bases: 5. This CDR3 comprises 14 residues. This chain's CDR3 is CASSPQGSNQPQHF. The CDR3 region has the DNA TGTGCCAGCAGCCCACAGGGGTCAAATCAGCCCCAGCATTTT.

This rearrangement joins TRBV4-1 to TRBJ2-7, with TRBD2 identical over 7 bases. V was clipped by 3 bases and J by 7 bases; unmatched bases: 9. This CDR3 region has 14 residues. Germline assignment: CDR1 MGHRA and CDR2 YSYEKL. The CDR3 here is CASSQNGGSGEQYF. As DNA, the CDR3 is TGCGCCAGCAGCCAGAACGGGGGGTCGGGGGAGCAGTACTTC.

This clone was recorded only once. The chain has TRBV5-1 and TRBJ1-1; D gene ambiguous. Trimming shortened V by 2 bases and J by 8 bases, and 13 bases separated the two germline ends. Germline V gene lookup returns CDR1 SGHRS and CDR2 YFSETQ. The CDR3 consists of 13 residues. The CDR3 reads CASSFRGAPEAFF. DNA of the CDR3: TGCGCCAGCAGCTTCCGGGGTGCCCCCGAAGCTTTCTTT.

The genes are TRBV4-1 and TRBJ1-6, with unresolved D. Per the germline V gene, CDR1 is MGHRA and CDR2 is YSYEKL. V was pared by 4 bases and J by 11 bases, with 24 bases between. The CDR3 extends over 17 amino acids. CDR3 loop: CASSLMSEPPPGAPLHF. In DNA form, the CDR3 reads TGCGCCAGCAGCCTAATGTCCGAACCTCCTCCCGGGGCACCCCTCCACTTT.

The rearrangement uses TRBV5-1 and TRBJ2-2; TRBD1 matches 7 bases. Germline V CDR1 and CDR2: SGHRS, YFSETQ. V shed 3 bases, J shed 6 bases, and the junction held 8 bases outside the gene matches. This CDR3 is built from 15 residues. In DNA form, the CDR3 reads TGCGCCAGCAGCTCCGTTGGACAGGCGGCCGGGGAGCTGTTTTTT. As protein: CASSSVGQAAGELFF.

The gene calls are TRBV7-9 and TRBJ1-2; 7 bases match TRBD1. The ends lost 1 base at V and 8 bases at J; junction bases unmatched: 10. In germline, CDR1 is SEHNR, CDR2 FQNEAQ (reference sequence). This CDR3 is built from 15 residues. The CDR3: CASSLGDSTTSGYTF. CDR3 bases: TGTGCCAGCAGCTTAGGGGACAGTACCACGTCGGGCTACACCTTC.

The chain links TRBV28 to TRBJ2-5; D is possibly TRBD2 (6 bases). Germline lookup yields CDR1 MDHEN and CDR2 SYDVKM. This CDR3 contains 16 residues. Deletions cut 8 bases from V and 4 bases from J, with 23 bases between. The CDR3 region is CASRPPRGGSLETQYF. CDR3 in DNA: TGTGCCAGCCGCCCCCCCCGGGGAGGATCATTAGAGACCCAGTACTTC.

The V call is TRBV4-1, the J call TRBJ2-7, with 7 bases identical to TRBD1. The germline V gene encodes CDR1 MGHRA and CDR2 YSYEKL. The CDR3 has 14 amino acids. Trimming removed 2 bases from V and 2 bases from J; junction bases left unmatched: 3. The CDR3 sequence: CASSQRTGTYEQYF. The DNA of the CDR3 is TGCGCCAGCAGCCAACGGACAGGTACCTACGAGCAGTACTTC.

The rearrangement joins TRBV29-1 to TRBJ2-1; D might be TRBD2 (5 bases). The germline CDR1 and CDR2 sequences are SQVTM and ANQGSEA. The CDR3 loop spans 15 amino acids. Trimming removed 7 bases from V and 0 bases from J, with 16 bases in between. CDR3 DNA sequence: TGCAGCGCCAGGCGAGGGTCCTCCTCCTACAATGAGCAGTTCTTC. Its protein is CSARRGSSSYNEQFF.

This clone has a handful of counts. The V gene is TRBV30, the J gene TRBJ1-6; 9 nucleotides match TRBD1. Looked up from germline, CDR1 is GTSNPN and CDR2 is SVGIG (reference sequence). This CDR3 is built from 13 residues. The ends lost 4 bases at V and 9 bases at J; junction bases unmatched: 4. The CDR3 region has the DNA TGTGCCTGGAAGGGACAGGGTGGTTCACCCCTCCACTTT. As protein: CAWKGQGGSPLHF.

This clone appeared once. The genes are TRBV21-1 and TRBJ1-4. TRBV21-1 has pseudogene status. This CDR3 has 11 residues. The CDR3 region has the DNA TGTGCCAGCAGCAGAAACGGAAAACTGTTTTTT. This gives the protein CASSRNGKLFF.

The chain has TRBV5-8 and TRBJ1-6; D gene uncertain. The V gene's germline CDR1 is SGHTS and CDR2 YDEGEE. The CDR3 has 14 residues. Trimming removed 1 base at V and 11 bases at J, with 13 bases between. CDR3 coding DNA: TGTGCCAGCAGCTTGTTTGCCCTGAGGACACCCCTCCACTTT. Its translation is CASSLFALRTPLHF.

This clone was seen a handful of times. The chain links TRBV28 to TRBJ2-7; 7 bases match TRBD2. The germline V gene encodes CDR1 MDHEN and CDR2 SYDVKM. The CDR3 sequence is 16 residues long. Losses at the gene ends were 5 bases for V and 6 bases for J; bases not matched to a gene: 16. In DNA, the CDR3 is TGTGCCAGCAGTCTCCTACTAGATCCCCGGGGGGTCGAGCAGTACGTC. Protein product: CASSLLLDPRGVEQYV.

This clone came up once. The chain carries TRBV7-7 and TRBJ2-5; D unclear. The CDR3 is made up of 15 amino acids. CDR1 and CDR2 from the germline V gene are SSHAT and FNYEAQ (reference sequence). The V and J ends lost 2 bases and 0 bases respectively, with 10 bases between them. The CDR3 DNA reads TGTGCCAGCAGCTTATCCGCGGCGGACCAAGAGACCCAGTACTTC. Translation: CASSLSAADQETQYF.

The chain joins TRBV28 to TRBJ1-1, with a tentative D call TRBD1 (6 bases). CDR1 and CDR2 (germline): MDHEN, SYDVKM. Trimming left V 7 bases short and J 1 base short, with 13 bases between. The CDR3 runs to 14 residues. The DNA of the CDR3 is TGTGCCAGCACCCCCAACAGGGAGAACACTGAAGCTTTCTTT. Translating it yields CASTPNRENTEAFF.

The V call is TRBV7-9, the J call TRBJ1-6; TRBD1 matches 7 bases. With V trimmed by 6 bases and J by 7 bases, 9 bases remained unmatched. This CDR3 has 15 residues. Germline CDR1 and CDR2: SEHNR and FQNEAQ (reference sequence). The CDR3 DNA sequence: TGTGCCAGCAGTCCATCGACAGGGAAAAATTCACCCCTCCACTTT. Translating it yields CASSPSTGKNSPLHF. Full variable domain (rest looked up from reference TRBV7-9 and TRBJ1-6): DTGVSQNPRHKITKRGQNVTFRCDPISEHNRLYWYRQTLGQGPEFLTYFQNEAQLEKSRLLSDRFSAERPKGSFSTLEIQRTEQGDSAMYLCASSPSTGKNSPLHFGNGTRLTVT.

About this clone itself: Germline is not matched at one junction end, which may reflect a read error. V is TRBV5-3 and J is TRBJ2-7, with 8 bases that match TRBD1. TRBV5-3 is marked as an open reading frame, function uncertain. This CDR3 is built from 15 residues. This chain's CDR3 is CASSLAGQATYEQYF. The CDR3 DNA reads TGTGCCAGCAGCTTGGCGGGACAGGCAACCTACGAGCAGTACTTC.

This sequence joins TRBV4-1 and TRBJ1-5, with 9 bases fitting TRBD1. Germline loops: CDR1 MGHRA, CDR2 YSYEKL. The CDR3 loop spans 17 amino acids. The V segment lost 3 bases and the J segment 7 bases; nucleotides outside the gene matches: 13. DNA for the CDR3: TGCGCCAGCAGCCACTCAGGACAGGGGTCTTGGGAGCAGCCCCAGCATTTT. Protein: CASSHSGQGSWEQPQHF.

This rearrangement joins TRBV5-5 to TRBJ1-6; D ambiguous. Germline values: CDR1 SGHKS, CDR2 YYEKEE (reference sequence). CDR3 length: 18 amino acids. Trimming took off 4 bases at V and 0 bases at J, with 17 bases between the two ends. In DNA, the CDR3 is TGTGCCAGCAGCACTAGGACCCCAGAGGGCTCCTATAATTCACCCCTCCACTTT. As protein: CASSTRTPEGSYNSPLHF.

CDR3 region: CASSAGPGDRGTDTQYF. The CDR3 nucleotides are TGTGCCAGCAGTGCCGGCCCGGGGGATCGGGGCACAGATACGCAGTATTTT. The chain has TRBV6-1 and TRBJ2-3; TRBD2 is a possible D gene (6 bases). The CDR3 is 17 amino acids. Trimming cost V 4 bases and J 1 base, with 18 bases left between them. Germline V CDR1 and CDR2: MNHNS, SASEGT.